This TCR beta chain was sequenced for a study of shared clonotypes between healthy human individuals. The study's findings and limits: Against clonotypes common to all four donors, non-shared ones had lower generation probabilities.

All of the donors resided in Nashville, Tennessee, and each was a Caucasian adult. Naive CD4+ cells were CD45RA-selected; the remaining cells were memory. Generated by immunoSEQ multiplex PCR, the TCRdb table keeps only in-frame clones and is missing some. The sample contains 2 million to 2.5 million clones, under 95% of which appear only once. The CDR3 is 16 amino acids. Germline lookup yields CDR1 SGHNT and CDR2 YYREEE (reference sequence). The V end was cut by 3 bases, the J end by 8 bases, with 23 bases between. In this sample, this clone turned up a few times. Its antigen remains unknown. The chain uses TRBV5-4 and TRBJ1-2, with TRBD1 as a possible D gene (5 bases). Sequencing was done on a sample of naive CD4+ T cells from PBMCs. Subset in this sample: CD45RA+ positively selected. This receptor was identified in a man aged 18 to 30 in good health. Some clones in this sample may be carry-over from other donors' samples. As DNA, the CDR3 is TGTGCCAGCAGCTCTCCCACACGGGACTACGTCCTCGGCTACACCTTC. Protein sequence: CASSSPTRDYVLGYTF. The whole variable domain, remainder taken from reference TRBV5-4 and TRBJ1-2, is ETGVTQSPTHLIKTRGQQVTLRCSSQSGHNTVSWYQQALGQGPQFIFQYYREEENGRGNFPPRFSGLQFPNYSSELNVNALELDDSALYLCASSSPTRDYVLGYTFGSGTRLTVV.